The clone carrying this T cell receptor (beta chain) was recorded at least ten times. A junction boundary mismatches the germline segment, possibly from a read error. This sample was taken from a study of early T cells in non-severe SARS-CoV-2 infection. Study-wide background: The authors sequenced bulk RNA from unsorted whole blood, leaving chains unpaired.

This CDR3 is 12 amino acids long. Germline CDR1 and CDR2: MDHEN and SYDVKM. A single record per CDR3 protein comes from TCRdb applying MiXCR to the 5' RACE reads. The table records about 71,000 distinct CDR3 sequences, 9.5% to 15% of them present only once. This clonotype was sampled from an adult who was a healthcare worker with PCR-confirmed SARS-CoV-2 infection or an uninfected control (not recorded which). The rearrangement links TRBV28 to TRBJ1-1; unclear D gene. The source was whole blood, collected at baseline. The CDR3 DNA reads TGTGCCAGCAGAGGACCCCACAGTGAAGTTTTCTTT. Protein sequence: CASRGPHSEVFF.